Shown below are 20 T cell receptor beta chains from a single sample sequenced in a study of cytomegalovirus exposure and HLA in healthy donors (dated by TCRdb to 2016 to 2017). Libraries were built with the immunoSEQ multiplex PCR assay. For the multiplex PCR, a mixture combining 60 forward primers for TCR Vbeta segments and 13 reverse primers for TCR Jbeta segments was used. TCRdb carries this immuneACCESS record with in-frame sequences only. Its versions omit some clonotypes, under half of them owing to an unresolved V gene in the studies checked, with the rest unexplained. Recorded for this sample are under 200,000 clones; roughly 80% of them occurred a single time. The ten largest account for 2.5% to 3.5% of the sample. The sequenced material came from PBMCs. The receptors stem from a female donor in good health and CMV-seronegative.

The V and J genes are TRBV6-7 and TRBJ2-3, with D unclear. TRBV6-7 is an ORF for which the function is uncertain. With 3 bases removed from V and 0 bases from J, the gap between germline ends came to 10 bases. This CDR3 has 15 amino acids. In DNA form, the CDR3 reads TGTGCCAGCAGTTATGTAGATTCTAGCACAGATACGCAGTATTTT. Translating gives CASSYVDSSTDTQYF.

The chain employs TRBV6-4 and TRBJ1-6; D possibly corresponds to TRBD1 (6 bases). Deletions cut 4 bases from V and 0 bases from J, with 22 bases between. The CDR3 spans 20 residues. Germline values: CDR1 MRHNA, CDR2 SNTAGT. CDR3 residues: CASSVSTPDRPSSYNSPLHF. In nucleotides, the CDR3 is TGTGCCAGCAGTGTATCGACCCCAGACAGGCCGAGCTCCTATAATTCACCCCTCCACTTT.

In this sample, this clone turned up once. The V gene is TRBV23-1, the J gene TRBJ2-2; 7 bases line up with TRBD1. TRBV23-1 is placed among ORFs of uncertain function. V gave up 1 base and J gave up 6 bases; unmatched junction bases: 5. The CDR3 length is 15 residues. The CDR3 spells CASSQLPTGAGELFF. The DNA for the CDR3 is TGCGCCAGCAGTCAATTACCTACAGGGGCCGGGGAGCTGTTTTTT.

The chain recombines TRBV7-9 with TRBJ1-2, with 9 bases identical to TRBD1. Germline V gene sequence: CDR1 SEHNR, CDR2 FQNEAQ (reference sequence). The CDR3 spans 15 residues. Losses at the gene ends were 5 bases for V and 1 base for J; bases not matched to a gene: 5. For the CDR3, the DNA is TGTGCCAGCAGCGCTACAGGGGGCTATAACTATGGCTACACCTTC. As protein: CASSATGGYNYGYTF.

This chain joins TRBV18 and TRBJ2-3; no clear D. CDR1 is KGHSH and CDR2 is LQKENI in the germline V gene. The V gene lost 6 bases and the J gene lost 7 bases, with 17 bases spanning the gap. This CDR3 comprises 14 residues. The CDR3 loop reads CASSPGIGLNTQYF. The CDR3 nucleotides read TGTGCCAGCTCGCCCGGTATTGGTCTGAATACGCAGTATTTT.

V is TRBV11-3 and J is TRBJ2-7, with D possibly matching TRBD1 (7 bases). The V and J ends lost 4 bases and 2 bases respectively, with 15 bases between them. CDR1 and CDR2 from the germline V gene are SGHNT and YENEEA. This CDR3 has 15 residues. The CDR3 bases are TGTGCCAGCAGCTCAGGAGGGGGCTCAACCTACGAGCAGTACTTC. Its protein is CASSSGGGSTYEQYF.

This chain joins TRBV11-2 and TRBJ2-7; 8 bases match TRBD2. The J segment lost 4 bases and the V segment lost 1 base, leaving 0 bases of the junction unmatched. The CDR3 loop spans 13 amino acids. The germline gives CDR1 SGHAT, CDR2 FQNNGV. The CDR3 DNA follows: TGTGCCAGCAGCTTAGGACTAGCGTACGAGCAGTACTTC. It codes for CASSLGLAYEQYF.

This chain links TRBV5-4 with TRBJ2-1; perhaps TRBD1 as D (6 bases). This CDR3 comprises 14 residues. V was shortened by 1 base and J by 8 bases, with 13 bases between the two germline ends. Germline V gene data show CDR1 as SGHNT and CDR2 as YYREEE (reference sequence). The CDR3 is CASSLTGLIDEQFF. DNA for the CDR3: TGTGCCAGCAGCTTGACAGGGCTGATCGATGAGCAGTTCTTC.

This chain's CDR3 is CASSVGQGVRDGYTF. The CDR3 DNA reads as TGTGCCAGCAGCGTCGGACAGGGGGTAAGGGATGGCTACACCTTC. This chain joins TRBV9 and TRBJ1-2; 10 nucleotides line up with TRBD1. Germline V gene lookup returns CDR1 SGDLS and CDR2 YYNGEE. Trimming took 2 bases from V and 6 from J; bases not matched to a gene: 7. The CDR3 totals 15 residues. The variable domain in full, completed from reference TRBV9 and TRBJ1-2, reads DSGVTQTPKHLITATGQRVTLRCSPRSGDLSVYWYQQSLDQGLQFLIQYYNGEERAKGNILERFSAQQFPDLHSELNLSSLELGDSALYFCASSVGQGVRDGYTFGSGTRLTVV.

The chain joins TRBV7-9 to TRBJ2-3; 8 bases match TRBD1. CDR1 and CDR2 (germline): SEHNR, FQNEAQ (reference sequence). The ends lost 2 bases at V and 10 bases at J; junction bases unmatched: 11. The CDR3 spans 15 residues. CDR3 in amino acids: CASSLPRGQVDAQYF. The CDR3 DNA follows: TGTGCCAGCAGCTTACCCCGGGGACAGGTGGATGCGCAGTATTTT.

The rearrangement uses TRBV4-1 and TRBJ2-6; TRBD1 might be the D (7 bases). CDR1 and CDR2 (germline): MGHRA, YSYEKL. V gave up 1 base and J gave up 2 bases, with 15 bases separating them. CDR3 length equals 18 residues. The CDR3 protein is CASSQVVQGGAGANVLTF. The CDR3 DNA follows: TGCGCCAGCAGCCAAGTTGTCCAGGGGGGTGCTGGGGCCAACGTCCTGACTTTC.

This clone was recorded a few times. The V call is TRBV6-1, the J call TRBJ1-4, with TRBD1 as a possible D gene (6 bases). This CDR3 is 16 amino acids long. Germline CDR1 and CDR2: MNHNS and SASEGT. Trimming pared 4 bases from V and 1 base from J, leaving 13 bases between. The CDR3 loop is CASSGQGIRTNEKLFF. CDR3 coding DNA: TGTGCCAGCAGTGGCCAGGGGATCCGAACTAATGAAAAACTGTTTTTT.

The chain is built from TRBV19 and TRBJ1-1, with D maybe TRBD1 (6 bases). Between the trimmed V and J ends, which lost 2 bases and 1 base, there was a span of 11 bases. Germline loops: CDR1 LNHDA, CDR2 SQIVND (reference sequence). This CDR3 contains 15 residues. The CDR3 sequence is CASSIPGGANTEAFF. Written as DNA, the CDR3 is TGTGCCAGTAGTATACCGGGGGGCGCGAACACTGAAGCTTTCTTT.

This chain joins TRBV2 and TRBJ2-7; D possibly corresponds to TRBD2 (6 bases). V was shortened by 4 bases and J by 12 bases, with 13 bases between the two germline ends. Looked up from germline, CDR1 is SNHLY and CDR2 is FYNNEI. CDR3 length equals 11 residues. CDR3 protein: CASSVRGTGYF. The DNA for the CDR3 is TGTGCCAGCAGTGTTCGCGGGACTGGGTACTTC.

This chain connects TRBV5-4 to TRBJ1-4; D remains unclear. Trimming shortened V by 0 bases and J by 4 bases, and 4 bases separated the two germline ends. Looked up from germline, CDR1 is SGHNT and CDR2 is YYREEE (reference sequence). The CDR3 consists of 13 residues. CDR3 loop: CASSLDSNEKLFF. The DNA for the CDR3 is TGTGCCAGCAGCTTGGACAGTAATGAAAAACTGTTTTTT.

This clone showed up just once. The chain is built from TRBV6-6 and TRBJ2-7; maybe TRBD2 (5 bases). This CDR3 has 16 residues. V was pared by 4 bases and J by 0 bases, with 16 bases between. Germline V CDR1 and CDR2: MNHNY, SVGAGI (reference sequence). The DNA for the CDR3 is TGTGCCAGCAGTTTAACGACTATAGCGCACTCCTACGAGCAGTACTTC. Its translation: CASSLTTIAHSYEQYF.

The chain carries TRBV27 and TRBJ2-5, with D possibly TRBD2 on 5 matching bases. The CDR3 loop spans 14 amino acids. Germline CDR1 reads MNHEY; CDR2 reads SMNVEV (reference sequence). The V end lost 5 bases, the J end lost 2 bases, and 12 bases lay between the germline ends. CDR3 nucleotides: TGTGCCAGCAGTCCCCGGACGGGGCAAGAGACCCAGTACTTC. Translation: CASSPRTGQETQYF.

The chain has TRBV29-1 and TRBJ2-3; D remains unclear. The germline CDR1 and CDR2 sequences are SQVTM and ANQGSEA. This CDR3 region has 12 residues. V was cut by 4 bases and J by 4 bases, with 9 bases left in between. Here the CDR3 reads CSVALNSDTQYF. The CDR3 nucleotides are TGCAGCGTTGCACTTAACTCAGATACGCAGTATTTT.

V usage is TRBV19 and J usage is TRBJ1-5; D may be TRBD1 (6 bases). The CDR3 is 16 amino acids. CDR1 is LNHDA and CDR2 is SQIVND in the germline V gene (reference sequence). V dropped 0 bases and J dropped 4 bases, with 13 bases sitting between them. Written as DNA, the CDR3 is TGTGCCAGTAGTATAGATGGAACAGGGTGGAATCAGCCCCAGCATTTT. Its translation: CASSIDGTGWNQPQHF.

This rearrangement joins TRBV27 to TRBJ1-1, with no clear D. V dropped 3 bases and J dropped 7 bases, with 12 bases sitting between them. The V gene's germline CDR1 is MNHEY and CDR2 SMNVEV (reference sequence). This CDR3 has 13 amino acids. The CDR3 bases are TGTGCCAGCAGTTTTTCGGGGAACGGTGAAGCTTTCTTT. It codes for CASSFSGNGEAFF.